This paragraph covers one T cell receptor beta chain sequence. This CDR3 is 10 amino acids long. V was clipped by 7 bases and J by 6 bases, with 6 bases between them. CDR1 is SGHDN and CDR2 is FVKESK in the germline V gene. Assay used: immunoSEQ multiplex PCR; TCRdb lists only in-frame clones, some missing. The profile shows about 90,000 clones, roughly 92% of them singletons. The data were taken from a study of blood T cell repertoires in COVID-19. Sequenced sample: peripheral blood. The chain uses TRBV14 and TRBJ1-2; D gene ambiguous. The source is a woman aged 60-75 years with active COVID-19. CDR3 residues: CASTVNGYTF. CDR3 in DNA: TGTGCCAGCACTGTAAATGGCTACACCTTC.